These T cell receptor beta chains were read from a single sample in a study of blood T cells in healthy people across ages. One entry per CDR3 protein results from TCRdb running MiXCR on the 5' RACE reads. The table has about 640,000 distinct CDR3 sequences, 58% seen once; the top ten hold about two fifths. The sample was blood. These receptors were collected from a man aged 60 to 69 in good health. Each CDR3 is given with its conserved first and last residue. D genes are given only for firm matches. Clone size is given for some rows only: seen once, a few or many times, or a class if the clone is expanded.

clone_size | d_call | j_call | v_call | cdr3_aa | cdr3_nt
NA | TRBD2 | TRBJ2-7 | TRBV11-2 | CASSLAGLAAYNEQYF | TGTGCCAGCAGCTTAGCTGGGCTAGCGGCCTACAATGAGCAGTACTTC
few | TRBD2 | TRBJ2-5 | TRBV29-1 | CSVKAGAGRETQYF | TGCAGCGTTAAAGCGGGGGCGGGCAGGGAGACCCAGTACTTC
NA | NA | TRBJ1-6 | TRBV15 | CATSREQVNSPLHF | TGTGCCACCAGCAGAGAACAGGTTAATTCACCCCTCCACTTT
NA | NA | TRBJ2-3 | TRBV11-2 | CASSLVQGPTDTQYF | TGTGCCAGCAGCTTAGTCCAGGGCCCCACAGATACGCAGTATTTT
NA | NA | TRBJ2-5 | TRBV14 | CASSPQLGIQETQYF | TGTGCCAGCAGCCCTCAACTAGGGATCCAAGAGACCCAGTACTTC
few | NA | TRBJ2-1 | TRBV5-1 | CASSLWGYNEQFF | TGCGCCAGCAGCTTGTGGGGTTACAATGAGCAGTTCTTC
NA | NA | TRBJ2-5 | TRBV2 | CASSERLNQETQYF | TGTGCCAGCAGTGAGCGCCTCAACCAAGAGACCCAGTACTTC
NA | NA | TRBJ2-5 | TRBV2 | CASSEGDVETQYF | TGTGCCAGCAGTGAAGGGGACGTCGAGACCCAGTACTTC
many | TRBD2 | TRBJ2-1 | TRBV2 | CASSGAGNPWEQFF | TGTGCCAGCAGTGGAGCGGGGAACCCTTGGGAGCAGTTCTTC
few | NA | TRBJ2-3 | TRBV4-2 | CASSQVGWGFGTDTQYF | TGTGCCAGCAGCCAAGTTGGTTGGGGGTTCGGCACAGATACGCAGTATTTT
few | NA | TRBJ2-1 | TRBV9 | CASSVVGGGGLSYNEQFF | TGTGCCAGCAGCGTAGTAGGGGGAGGGGGGCTTTCCTACAATGAGCAGTTCTTC
NA | TRBD2 | TRBJ2-3 | TRBV6-5 | CASSPGLAVRDTQYF | TGTGCCAGCAGCCCGGGACTAGCGGTCCGAGATACGCAGTATTTT